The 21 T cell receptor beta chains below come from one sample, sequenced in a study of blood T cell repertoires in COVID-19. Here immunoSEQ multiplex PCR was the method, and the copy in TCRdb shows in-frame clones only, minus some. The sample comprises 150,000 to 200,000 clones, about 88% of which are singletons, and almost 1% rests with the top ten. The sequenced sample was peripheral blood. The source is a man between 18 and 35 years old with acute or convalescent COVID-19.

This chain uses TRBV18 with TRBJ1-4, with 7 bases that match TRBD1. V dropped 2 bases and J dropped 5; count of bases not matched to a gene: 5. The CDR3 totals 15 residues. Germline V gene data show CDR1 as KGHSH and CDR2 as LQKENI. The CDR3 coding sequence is TGTGCCAGCTCACCAGGGGACAGATGGAATGAAAAACTGTTTTTT. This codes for CASSPGDRWNEKLFF.

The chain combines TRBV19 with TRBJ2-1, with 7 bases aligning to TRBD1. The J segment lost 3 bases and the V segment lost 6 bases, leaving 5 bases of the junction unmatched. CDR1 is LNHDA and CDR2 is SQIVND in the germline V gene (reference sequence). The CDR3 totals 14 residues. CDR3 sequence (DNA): TGTGCCAGTAGAAACAGGGGCTACTACAATGAGCAGTTCTTC. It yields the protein CASRNRGYYNEQFF.

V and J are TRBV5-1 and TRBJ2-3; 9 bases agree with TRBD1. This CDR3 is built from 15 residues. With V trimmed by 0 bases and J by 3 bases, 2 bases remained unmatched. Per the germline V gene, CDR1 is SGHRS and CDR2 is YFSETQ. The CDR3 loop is CASSLGDRVTDTQYF. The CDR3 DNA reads TGCGCCAGCAGCTTGGGGGACAGGGTTACAGATACGCAGTATTTT.

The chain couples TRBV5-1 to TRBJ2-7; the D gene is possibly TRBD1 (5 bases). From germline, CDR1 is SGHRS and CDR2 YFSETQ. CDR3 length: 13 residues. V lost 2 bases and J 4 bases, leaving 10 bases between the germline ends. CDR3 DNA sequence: TGCGCCAGCAGCTTTTCAACAGGTTACGAGCAGTACTTC. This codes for CASSFSTGYEQYF. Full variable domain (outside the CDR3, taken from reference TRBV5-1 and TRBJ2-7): KAGVTQTPRYLIKTRGQQVTLSCSPISGHRSVSWYQQTPGQGLQFLFEYFSETQRNKGNFPGRFSGRQFSNSRSEMNVSTLELGDSALYLCASSFSTGYEQYFGPGTRLTVT.

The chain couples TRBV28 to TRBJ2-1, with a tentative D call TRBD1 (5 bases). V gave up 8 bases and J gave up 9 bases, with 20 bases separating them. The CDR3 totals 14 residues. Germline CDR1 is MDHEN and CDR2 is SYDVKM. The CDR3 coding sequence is TGTGCCAGCCGACCCCCAGGGTGGGTGGGTGAGCAGTTCTTC. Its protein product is CASRPPGWVGEQFF.

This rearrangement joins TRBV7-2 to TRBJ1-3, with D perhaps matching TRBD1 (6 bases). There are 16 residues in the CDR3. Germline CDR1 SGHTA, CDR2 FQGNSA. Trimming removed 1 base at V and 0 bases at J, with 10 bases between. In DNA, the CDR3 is TGTGCCAGCAGCTTAGGGATGACAGGCTCTGGAAACACCATATATTTT. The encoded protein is CASSLGMTGSGNTIYF. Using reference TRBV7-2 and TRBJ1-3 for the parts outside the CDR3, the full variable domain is GAGVSQSPSNKVTEKGKDVELRCDPISGHTALYWYRQSLGQGLEFLIYFQGNSAPDKSGLPSDRFSAERTGGSVSTLTIQRTQQEDSAVYLCASSLGMTGSGNTIYFGEGSWLTVV.

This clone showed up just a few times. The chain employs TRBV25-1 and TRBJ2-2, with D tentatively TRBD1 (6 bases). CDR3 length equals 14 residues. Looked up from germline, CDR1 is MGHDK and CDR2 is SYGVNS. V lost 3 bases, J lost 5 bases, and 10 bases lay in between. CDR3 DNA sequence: TGTGCCAGCAGTGATAACAGGGAAACCGGGGAGCTGTTTTTT. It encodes CASSDNRETGELFF.

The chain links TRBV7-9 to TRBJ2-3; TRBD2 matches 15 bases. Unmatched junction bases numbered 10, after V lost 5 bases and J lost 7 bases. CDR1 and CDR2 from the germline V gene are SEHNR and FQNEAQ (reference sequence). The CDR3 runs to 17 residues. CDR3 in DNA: TGTGCCAGCAGCCAAGCGGGACTAGCGGGGGGCCGTCATACGCAGTATTTT. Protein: CASSQAGLAGGRHTQYF.

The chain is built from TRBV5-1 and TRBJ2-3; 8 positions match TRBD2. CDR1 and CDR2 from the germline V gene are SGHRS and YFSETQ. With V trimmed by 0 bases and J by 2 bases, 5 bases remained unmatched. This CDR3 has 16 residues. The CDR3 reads CASSLVSAGATDTQYF. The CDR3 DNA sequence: TGCGCCAGCAGCTTGGTTTCAGCGGGGGCCACAGATACGCAGTATTTT.

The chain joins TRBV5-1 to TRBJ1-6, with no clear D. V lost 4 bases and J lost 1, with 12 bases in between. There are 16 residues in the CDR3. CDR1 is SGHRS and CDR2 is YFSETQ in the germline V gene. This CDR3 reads CASSRGGISYNSPLHF. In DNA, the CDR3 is TGCGCCAGCAGCCGAGGAGGGATTTCCTATAATTCACCCCTCCACTTT.

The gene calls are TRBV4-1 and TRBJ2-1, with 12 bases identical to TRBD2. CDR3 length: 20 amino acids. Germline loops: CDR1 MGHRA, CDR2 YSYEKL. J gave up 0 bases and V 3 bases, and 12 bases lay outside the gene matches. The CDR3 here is CASSHPVASGGVSSYNEQFF. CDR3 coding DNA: TGCGCCAGCAGCCATCCCGTGGCTAGCGGGGGGGTAAGCTCCTACAATGAGCAGTTCTTC.

The CDR3 DNA sequence: TGTGCCAGCAGTTTGAGGAATAATCAGCCCCAGCATTTT. It encodes CASSLRNNQPQHF. The rearrangement links TRBV6-1 to TRBJ1-5; D remains unclear. V was cut by 5 bases and J by 4 bases, with 9 bases left in between. From germline, CDR1 is MNHNS and CDR2 SASEGT. The CDR3 totals 13 residues.

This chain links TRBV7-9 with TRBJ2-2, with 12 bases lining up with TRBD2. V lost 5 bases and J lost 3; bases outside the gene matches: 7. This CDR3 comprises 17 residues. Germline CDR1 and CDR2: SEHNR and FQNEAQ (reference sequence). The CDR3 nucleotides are TGTGCCAGCAGCGCCCGACTAGCGGGGGTATACACCGGGGAGCTGTTTTTT. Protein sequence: CASSARLAGVYTGELFF.

CDR3 coding DNA: TGTGCCAGCAGCTGGCCCGGGACAGGGGGAACCTACGAGCAGTACGTC. It encodes CASSWPGTGGTYEQYV. The gene calls are TRBV5-5 and TRBJ2-7; 11 nucleotides match TRBD1. Germline CDR1 reads SGHKS; CDR2 reads YYEKEE (reference sequence). V lost 3 bases and J lost 2; bases outside the gene matches: 7. The CDR3 runs to 16 residues.

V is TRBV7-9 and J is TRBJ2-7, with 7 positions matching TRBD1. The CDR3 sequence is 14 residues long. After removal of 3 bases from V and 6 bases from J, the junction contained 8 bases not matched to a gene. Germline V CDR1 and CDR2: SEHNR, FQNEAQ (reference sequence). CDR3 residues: CASSLTGMVREQYF. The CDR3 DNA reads TGTGCCAGCAGCTTGACAGGGATGGTGCGCGAGCAGTACTTC. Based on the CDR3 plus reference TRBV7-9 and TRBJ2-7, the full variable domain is DTGVSQNPRHKITKRGQNVTFRCDPISEHNRLYWYRQTLGQGPEFLTYFQNEAQLEKSRLLSDRFSAERPKGSFSTLEIQRTEQGDSAMYLCASSLTGMVREQYFGPGTRLTVT.

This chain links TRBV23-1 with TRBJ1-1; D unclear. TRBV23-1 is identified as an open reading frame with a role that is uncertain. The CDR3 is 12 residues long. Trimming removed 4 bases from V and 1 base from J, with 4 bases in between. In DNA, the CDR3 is TGCGCCAGCAGTCTATGGAACACTGAAGCTTTCTTT. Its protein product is CASSLWNTEAFF.

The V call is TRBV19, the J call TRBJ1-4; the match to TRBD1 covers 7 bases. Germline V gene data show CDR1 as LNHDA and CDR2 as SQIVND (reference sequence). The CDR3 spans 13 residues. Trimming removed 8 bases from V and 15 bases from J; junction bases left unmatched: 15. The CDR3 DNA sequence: TGTGCCAGTGGGAGCGACAGGGAGGTCGGGGTGTTTTTT. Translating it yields CASGSDREVGVFF.

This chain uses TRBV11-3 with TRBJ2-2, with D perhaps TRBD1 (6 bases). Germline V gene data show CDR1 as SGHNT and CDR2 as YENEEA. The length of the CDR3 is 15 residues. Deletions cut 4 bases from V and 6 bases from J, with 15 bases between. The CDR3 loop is CASSSGLGASGELFF. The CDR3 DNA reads TGTGCCAGCAGCTCTGGCTTGGGGGCGTCCGGGGAGCTGTTTTTT.

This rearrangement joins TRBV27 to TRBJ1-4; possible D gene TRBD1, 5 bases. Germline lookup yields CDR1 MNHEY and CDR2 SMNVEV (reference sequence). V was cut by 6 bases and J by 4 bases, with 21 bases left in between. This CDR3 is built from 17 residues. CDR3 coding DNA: TGTGCCAGCAGGTTTGGGGGAGGAAACATGGGTAATGAAAAACTGTTTTTT. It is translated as CASRFGGGNMGNEKLFF.

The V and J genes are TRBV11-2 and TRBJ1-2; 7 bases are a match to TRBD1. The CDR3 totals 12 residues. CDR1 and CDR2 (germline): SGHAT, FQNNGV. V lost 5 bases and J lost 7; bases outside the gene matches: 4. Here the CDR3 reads CASSTGTVGYTF. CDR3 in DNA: TGTGCCAGCAGCACCGGGACAGTTGGCTACACCTTC.

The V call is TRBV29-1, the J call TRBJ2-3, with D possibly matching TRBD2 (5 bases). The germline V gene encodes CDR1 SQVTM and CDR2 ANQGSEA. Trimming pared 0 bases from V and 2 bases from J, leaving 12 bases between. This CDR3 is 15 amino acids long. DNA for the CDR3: TGCAGCGTTGAAGAGGCTTCGAGGGCCACAGATACGCAGTATTTT. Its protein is CSVEEASRATDTQYF.